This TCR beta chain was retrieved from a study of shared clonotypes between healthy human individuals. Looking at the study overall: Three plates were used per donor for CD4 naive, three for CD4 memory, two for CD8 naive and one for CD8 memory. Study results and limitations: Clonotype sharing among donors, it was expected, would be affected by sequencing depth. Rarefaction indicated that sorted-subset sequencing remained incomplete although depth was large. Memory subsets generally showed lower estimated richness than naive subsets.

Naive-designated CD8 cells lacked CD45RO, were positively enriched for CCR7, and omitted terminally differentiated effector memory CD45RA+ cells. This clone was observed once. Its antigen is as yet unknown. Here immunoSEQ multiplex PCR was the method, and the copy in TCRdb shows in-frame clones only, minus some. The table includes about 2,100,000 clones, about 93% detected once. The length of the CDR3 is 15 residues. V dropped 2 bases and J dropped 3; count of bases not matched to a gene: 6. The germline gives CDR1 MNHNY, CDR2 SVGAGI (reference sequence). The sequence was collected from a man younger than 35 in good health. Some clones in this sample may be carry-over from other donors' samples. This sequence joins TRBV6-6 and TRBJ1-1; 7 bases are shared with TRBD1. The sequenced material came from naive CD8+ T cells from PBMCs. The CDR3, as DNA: TGTGCCAGCAGTTACACGTGGACAGGAGACACTGAAGCTTTCTTT. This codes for CASSYTWTGDTEAFF.